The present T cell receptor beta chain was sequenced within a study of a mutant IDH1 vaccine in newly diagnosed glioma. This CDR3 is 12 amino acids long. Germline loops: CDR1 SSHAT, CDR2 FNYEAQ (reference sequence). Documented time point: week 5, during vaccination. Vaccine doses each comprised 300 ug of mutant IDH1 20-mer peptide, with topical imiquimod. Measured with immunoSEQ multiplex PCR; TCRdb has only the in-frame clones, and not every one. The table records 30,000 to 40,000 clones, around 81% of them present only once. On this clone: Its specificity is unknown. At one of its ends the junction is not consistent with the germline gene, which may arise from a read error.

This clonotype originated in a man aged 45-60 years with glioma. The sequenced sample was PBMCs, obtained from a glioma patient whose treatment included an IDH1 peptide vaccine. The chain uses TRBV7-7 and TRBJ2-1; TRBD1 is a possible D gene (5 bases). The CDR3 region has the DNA TGTGCTAGCAGCCCCCCCTCAGGGGAGCAGTTCTTC. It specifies CASSPPSGEQFF.